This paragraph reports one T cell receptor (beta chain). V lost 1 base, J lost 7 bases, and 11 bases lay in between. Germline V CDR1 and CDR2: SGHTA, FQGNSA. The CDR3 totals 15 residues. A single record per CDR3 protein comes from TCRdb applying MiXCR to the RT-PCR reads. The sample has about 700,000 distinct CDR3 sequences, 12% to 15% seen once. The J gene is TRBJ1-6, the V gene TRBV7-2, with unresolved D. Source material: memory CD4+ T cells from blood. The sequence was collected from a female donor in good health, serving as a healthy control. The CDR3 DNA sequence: TGTGCCAGCAGCTTAGGTATAGGGAAGAATTCACCCCTCCACTTT. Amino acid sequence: CASSLGIGKNSPLHF.